The rows below give T cell receptor beta chains drawn from one sample of a study of T-cell memory formation after mild COVID-19. TCRdb re-analysed the 5' RACE reads in MiXCR, keeping a single row per CDR3 protein. In the table there are about 13,000 distinct CDR3 sequences, around 13% of which are singletons. Specimen: PBMCs or a T cell subset sorted from them (not recorded which). These receptors were collected from an adult woman who had mild COVID-19 (a few samples of this study predate the infection). Cell type and time point are not known. CDR3s include the opening cysteine and the closing phenylalanine or tryptophan. Fields, in order: J gene, D gene, V gene, clone size, CDR3 DNA, CDR3 protein. D genes are given only for firm matches. The size field is filled for only some rows; it gives once, few, many or a size class.

>TRBJ2-1|-|TRBV6-5|-
TGTGCCAGCAGTCAAGACCTGGCCTACAATGAGCAGTTCTTC
CASSQDLAYNEQFF
>TRBJ2-7|-|TRBV9|-
TGTGCCAGCAGCGCGGCGACGGAGCAGTACTTC
CASSAATEQYF
>TRBJ2-7|TRBD1|TRBV13|-
TGTGCCAGCAGCTCCGGACAGGGGGCGAACGAGCAGTACTTC
CASSSGQGANEQYF
>TRBJ1-4|-|TRBV12-3/TRBV12-4|many
TGTGCCAGCAGTTTATCTCGCGATTTAACAACTAATGAAAAACTGTTTTTT
CASSLSRDLTTNEKLFF
>TRBJ2-2|TRBD2|TRBV4-2|-
TGTGCCAGCGGACTAGCGGGGGCCTCGGCCGGGGAGCTGTTTTTT
CASGLAGASAGELFF
>TRBJ1-5|-|TRBV24-1|-
TGTGCCACGCATCTCATTTTGTCAGGGCACAATCAGCCCCAGCATTTT
CATHLILSGHNQPQHF
>TRBJ1-3|-|TRBV5-6|many
TGTGCCAGCAGCTTGGACAGGCTTACCTCTGGAAACACCATATATTTT
CASSLDRLTSGNTIYF
>TRBJ1-5|-|TRBV7-8|many
TGTGCCAGCAGCTTAGGGCACCCAAGAGGAGTGAGCAATCAGCCCCAGCATTTT
CASSLGHPRGVSNQPQHF
>TRBJ2-5|-|TRBV21-1|many
TGTGCCAGCACCCATCCGTGGGAACTGCAAGAGACCCAGTACTTC
CASTHPWELQETQYF
>TRBJ2-7|TRBD2|TRBV7-9|many
TGTGCCAGCAGCTTAGTCAGCGGGGGCCTCGAAGAGCAGTACTTC
CASSLVSGGLEEQYF
>TRBJ1-1|TRBD1|TRBV9|many
TGTGCCAGCAGCCCCTTCGGACAGGGGGCCACTGAAGCTTTCTTT
CASSPFGQGATEAFF
>TRBJ1-6|-|TRBV20-1|many
TGCAGTGCTAGAGGGCCTAATTCACCCCTCCACTTT
CSARGPNSPLHF
>TRBJ1-2|TRBD1|TRBV12-3/TRBV12-4|many
TGTGCCAGCAGTTTTTACGGGACAGGGTATGGCTACACCTTC
CASSFYGTGYGYTF
>TRBJ1-1|-|TRBV6-5|many
TGTGCCAGCAGTTACTCGTTAATGAACACTGAAGCTTTCTTT
CASSYSLMNTEAFF
>TRBJ1-4|TRBD1|TRBV3-1|many
TGTGCCAGCAGCCAAAGGGGGCGCTCCCTGGAAAAACTGTTTTTT
CASSQRGRSLEKLFF
>TRBJ2-1|-|TRBV4-2|many
TGTGCCAGCAGCCACTCAATTGGGTACAATGAGCAGTTCTTC
CASSHSIGYNEQFF
>TRBJ1-2|-|TRBV4-1|many
TGCGCCAGCAGCCAAGGGGAGCTGTCGGGGGCTCCTGGCTACACCTTC
CASSQGELSGAPGYTF
>TRBJ1-5|-|TRBV5-4|many
TGTGCCAGCAGCTTGCGGACCCGGAGGCTATGGGGCAATCAGCCCCAGCATTTT
CASSLRTRRLWGNQPQHF